This T cell receptor beta chain was obtained from a study of T cell changes during pregnancy in multiple sclerosis. The germline CDR1 and CDR2 sequences are SGHTA and FQGNSA. The V segment lost 6 bases and the J segment 1 base; nucleotides outside the gene matches: 6. The CDR3 has 15 residues. Using immunoSEQ multiplex PCR, the repertoire was profiled, and TCRdb retains in-frame clones only, with some absent. The table includes roughly 65,000 clones, under 95% detected once. The rearrangement uses TRBV7-2 and TRBJ2-3; 8 nucleotides match TRBD2. The sequenced sample was peripheral blood, obtained in the third trimester of pregnancy. The sequence was collected from a female donor in good health, enrolled as a control in a pregnancy study. The CDR3 protein is CASSPFGGGTDTQYF. The CDR3 DNA reads TGTGCCAGCAGTCCATTCGGGGGGGGCACAGATACGCAGTATTTT.